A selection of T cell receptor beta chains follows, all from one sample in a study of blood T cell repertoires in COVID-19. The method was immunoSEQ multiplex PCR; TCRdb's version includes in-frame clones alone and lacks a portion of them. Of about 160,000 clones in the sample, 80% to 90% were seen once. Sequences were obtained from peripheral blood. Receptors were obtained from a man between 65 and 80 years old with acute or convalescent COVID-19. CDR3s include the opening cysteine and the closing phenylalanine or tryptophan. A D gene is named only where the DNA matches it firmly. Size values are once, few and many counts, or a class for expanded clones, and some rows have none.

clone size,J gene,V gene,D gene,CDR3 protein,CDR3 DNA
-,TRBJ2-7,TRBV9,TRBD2,CASSPSDSGRTYEQYF,TGTGCCAGCAGCCCTTCGGATAGCGGGAGAACCTACGAGCAGTACTTC
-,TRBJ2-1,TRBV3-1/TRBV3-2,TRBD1,CASSQDPGQGWNEQFF,TGTGCCAGCAGCCAAGATCCGGGACAGGGGTGGAATGAGCAGTTCTTC
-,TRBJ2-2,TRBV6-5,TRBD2,CASRATSGSAGELFF,TGTGCCAGCAGAGCTACTAGCGGGAGCGCCGGGGAGCTGTTTTTT
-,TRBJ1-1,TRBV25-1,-,CASSQGSNTEAFF,TGTGCCAGCTCCCAGGGGTCGAACACTGAAGCTTTCTTT
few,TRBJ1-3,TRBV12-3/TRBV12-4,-,CASRTVSGNTIYF,TGTGCCAGCCGGACAGTCTCTGGAAACACCATATATTTT
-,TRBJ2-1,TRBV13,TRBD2,CASSPQSGGYNEQFF,TGTGCCAGCAGCCCCCAAAGCGGGGGCTACAATGAGCAGTTCTTC
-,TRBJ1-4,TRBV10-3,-,CAISVAGEGEKLFF,TGTGCCATCAGTGTGGCAGGGGAGGGTGAAAAACTGTTTTTT
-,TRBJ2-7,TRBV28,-,CASSLGPDWSYEQYF,TGTGCCAGCAGTTTAGGCCCCGACTGGTCCTACGAGCAGTACTTC
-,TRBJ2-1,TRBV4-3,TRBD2,CASSQYGLAGGRGEQFF,TGCGCCAGCAGCCAATATGGACTAGCGGGAGGCCGTGGTGAGCAGTTCTTC
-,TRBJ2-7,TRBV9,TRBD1,CASSSGTGSFYEQYF,TGTGCCAGCAGTTCCGGGACAGGGAGTTTCTACGAGCAGTACTTC
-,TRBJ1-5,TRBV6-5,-,CASRAAGGSNQPQHF,TGTGCCAGCAGGGCCGCCGGAGGGAGCAATCAGCCCCAGCATTTT
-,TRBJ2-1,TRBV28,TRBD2,CASTKRGLTNEQFF,TGTGCCAGCACCAAGAGGGGACTAACAAATGAGCAGTTCTTC
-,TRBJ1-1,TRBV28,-,CASQGTNTEAFF,TGTGCCAGCCAGGGTACGAACACTGAAGCTTTCTTT
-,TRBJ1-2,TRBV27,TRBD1,CASSRQGGGYTF,TGTGCCAGCAGTAGACAGGGGGGTGGCTACACCTTC
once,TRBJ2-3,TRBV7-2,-,CASSLDLSGSTDTQYF,TGTGCCAGCAGCTTAGACCTTAGCGGAAGCACAGATACGCAGTATTTT
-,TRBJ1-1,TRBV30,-,CAWSGQGNTEAFF,TGTGCCTGGAGTGGCCAGGGGAACACTGAAGCTTTCTTT
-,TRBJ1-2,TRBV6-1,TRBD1,CASIGQGGPNYGYTF,TGTGCCAGCATCGGACAGGGTGGCCCTAACTATGGCTACACCTTC
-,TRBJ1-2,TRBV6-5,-,CASSPTGGANYGYTF,TGTGCCAGCAGTCCTACGGGGGGGGCTAACTATGGCTACACCTTC
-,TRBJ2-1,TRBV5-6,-,CASSLPADYNEQFF,TGTGCCAGCAGCTTGCCAGCGGACTACAATGAGCAGTTCTTC